This T cell receptor beta chain is from a study of blood T cell repertoires in COVID-19. Across the study: Sites across the United States, Italy and Spain contributed samples from acute and convalescent COVID-19. Sources were T cells, B-cell-depleted T cells, or PBMCs; the material itself was cDNA or gDNA.

Germline CDR1 MNHNS, CDR2 SASEGT. V was clipped by 1 base and J by 5 bases, with 11 bases between them. The CDR3 has 14 residues. In the study's own analysis: Amplification of reference gene primers provided the estimated nucleated cell counts. Here immunoSEQ multiplex PCR was the method, and the copy in TCRdb shows in-frame clones only, minus some. The V and J calls and clone size come from that table; D and trimming were worked out from the DNA. The table lists roughly 350,000 clones, 85% of them singletons, with roughly 3.4% in the top ten. Material: peripheral blood. The receptor comes from a woman aged 18-30 years with acute or convalescent COVID-19. The chain has TRBV6-1 and TRBJ2-5; D call uncertain. In DNA form, the CDR3 reads TGTGCCAGCAGTGAAGGGCACTTCGGGGAGACCCAGTACTTC. Its translation: CASSEGHFGETQYF.